This passage covers 15 T cell receptor beta chains from one sample sequenced in a study of blood T cell repertoires in COVID-19. Method: immunoSEQ multiplex PCR; TCRdb's copy keeps in-frame clones and lacks some. The table lists fewer than 250,000 clones, 83% of them singletons. Sequencing input: PBMCs or T cells enriched from blood (not recorded which). The origin of the receptors is a woman aged 40 to 55 who had been exposed to COVID-19.

The chain uses TRBV11-1 and TRBJ2-5, with 11 positions matching TRBD2. Looked up from germline, CDR1 is SGHAT and CDR2 is FQDESV (reference sequence). Trimming took 4 bases from V and 2 from J; bases not matched to a gene: 3. The CDR3 has 15 amino acids. DNA of the CDR3: TGTGCCAGCAGCTCGACTAGCGGGATACAAGAGACCCAGTACTTC. Translated, it gives CASSSTSGIQETQYF.

The gene calls are TRBV19 and TRBJ2-5; D is uncertain. The CDR3 has 13 amino acids. With 3 bases removed from V and 1 base from J, the gap between germline ends came to 6 bases. CDR1 and CDR2 from the germline V gene are LNHDA and SQIVND (reference sequence). CDR3 in DNA: TGTGCCAGTAGTATTGCCAGCCAAGAGACCCAGTACTTC. Amino acids: CASSIASQETQYF.

The chain uses TRBV7-2 and TRBJ1-5, with no clear D. There are 14 residues in the CDR3. V was clipped by 1 base and J by 2 bases, with 6 bases between them. The germline V gene has CDR1 SGHTA and CDR2 FQGNSA. The chain's CDR3 is CASSLGAGNQPQHF. In DNA, the CDR3 is TGTGCCAGCAGCTTAGGGGCAGGCAATCAGCCCCAGCATTTT.

The rearrangement joins TRBV24-1 to TRBJ1-1; the match to TRBD1 covers 11 bases. V trimming: 2 bases; J trimming: 2 bases; junction bases outside the gene matches: 6. CDR3 length: 17 residues. The V gene's germline CDR1 is KGHDR and CDR2 SFDVKD. The CDR3 sequence: CATSDSPGQGGNTEAFF. DNA for the CDR3: TGTGCCACCAGTGATTCTCCGGGACAGGGGGGCAACACTGAAGCTTTCTTT.

The chain is built from TRBV12-5 and TRBJ1-2; D is undetermined. From germline, CDR1 is LGHNT and CDR2 FRNRAP. Deletions cut 6 bases from V and 4 bases from J, with 12 bases between. The CDR3 has 13 residues. The CDR3 is CASGVDGGYGYTF. DNA for the CDR3: TGTGCTAGTGGCGTCGACGGAGGCTATGGCTACACCTTC.

The genes are TRBV19 and TRBJ2-5; 9 bases fit TRBD2. CDR1 and CDR2 (germline): LNHDA, SQIVND (reference sequence). The CDR3 is 16 amino acids. V trimming: 5 bases; J trimming: 5 bases; junction bases outside the gene matches: 12. The CDR3 DNA follows: TGTGCCAGTAGTGGCGGGGGGGCCCAGCGAGCGGAGACCCAGTACTTC. It encodes CASSGGGAQRAETQYF. The entire variable domain, with the rest obtained from reference TRBV19 and TRBJ2-5, is as follows: DGGITQSPKYLFRKEGQNVTLSCEQNLNHDAMYWYRQDPGQGLRLIYYSQIVNDFQKGDIAEGYSVSREKKESFPLTVTSAQKNPTAFYLCASSGGGAQRAETQYFGPGTRLLVL.

This clone was seen only once. The chain carries TRBV29-1 and TRBJ1-1; 9 bases align to TRBD1. V shed 3 bases and J 0 bases; nucleotides not matched to a gene: 11. The CDR3 is 17 amino acids. Looked up from germline, CDR1 is SQVTM and CDR2 is ANQGSEA. The CDR3 reads CSVDRTARTGVNTEAFF. CDR3 in DNA: TGCAGCGTTGATCGTACTGCGCGGACAGGGGTGAACACTGAAGCTTTCTTT.

The chain joins TRBV15 to TRBJ2-2; TRBD1 is a possible D gene (6 bases). Deletions cut 2 bases from V and 4 bases from J, with 11 bases between. This CDR3 region has 15 residues. CDR1 is LNHNV and CDR2 is YYDKDF in the germline V gene (reference sequence). This chain's CDR3 is CATSRSSTGTGELFF. In DNA form, the CDR3 reads TGTGCCACCAGCAGATCTTCGACAGGCACCGGGGAGCTGTTTTTT.

The V call is TRBV30, the J call TRBJ2-2, with 11 bases matching TRBD2. This CDR3 spans 17 amino acids. V lost 2 bases and J lost 4; bases outside the gene matches: 9. The germline V gene has CDR1 GTSNPN and CDR2 SVGIG (reference sequence). The CDR3 here is CAWSHPSSGGPTGELFF. In nucleotides, the CDR3 is TGTGCCTGGAGTCACCCATCTAGCGGGGGGCCCACCGGGGAGCTGTTTTTT.

The chain has TRBV5-5 and TRBJ1-5; D may be TRBD1 (5 bases). V lost 4 bases and J lost 0, with 11 bases in between. The germline V gene encodes CDR1 SGHKS and CDR2 YYEKEE (reference sequence). The CDR3 is made up of 15 amino acids. The CDR3 reads CASSPDSNSNQPQHF. The CDR3 bases are TGTGCCAGCAGCCCCGACAGCAATAGCAATCAGCCCCAGCATTTT.

This clone was counted a few times. The rearrangement uses TRBV15 and TRBJ2-7, with a weak D call TRBD2 (5 bases). Trimming left V 0 bases short and J 7 bases short, with 16 bases between. CDR1 LNHNV and CDR2 YYDKDF come from the germline V gene (reference sequence). The CDR3 runs 15 residues. DNA for the CDR3: TGTGCCACCAGCAGAGAGGACGGACTCGTGGATGAGCAGTACTTC. Translated: CATSREDGLVDEQYF. The full variable domain, rest sourced from reference TRBV15 and TRBJ2-7, is DAMVIQNPRYQVTQFGKPVTLSCSQTLNHNVMYWYQQKSSQAPKLLFHYYDKDFNNEADTPDNFQSRRPNTSFCFLDIRSPGLGDTAMYLCATSREDGLVDEQYFGPGTRLTVT.

The chain employs TRBV5-8 and TRBJ2-3; perhaps TRBD2 as D (7 bases). Trimming removed 0 bases at V and 2 bases at J, with 10 bases between. This CDR3 has 15 amino acids. CDR1 and CDR2 (germline): SGHTS, YDEGEE. The CDR3 sequence is CASSLEGGNTDTQYF. The CDR3 region has the DNA TGTGCCAGCAGCTTGGAGGGGGGGAACACAGATACGCAGTATTTT.

V is TRBV5-1 and J is TRBJ1-2; possibly TRBD1 for D (5 bases). V lost 2 bases, J lost 6 bases, and 11 bases lay in between. The germline gives CDR1 SGHRS, CDR2 YFSETQ. The CDR3 has 13 amino acids. Written as DNA, the CDR3 is TGCGCCAGCAGCTTCCAGGGCACGGATGGCTACACCTTC. Amino acid sequence: CASSFQGTDGYTF.

The chain is built from TRBV5-4 and TRBJ2-3; 13 positions agree with TRBD2. Looked up from germline, CDR1 is SGHNT and CDR2 is YYREEE (reference sequence). J lost 4 bases, V lost 4 bases, and 6 bases had no gene match. The length of the CDR3 is 16 residues. The CDR3 bases are TGTGCCAGCAGCAAACTAGCGGGGGGGCCCCCAGATACGCAGTATTTT. Translating it yields CASSKLAGGPPDTQYF.

V gene TRBV9 combines with J gene TRBJ2-7; 9 nucleotides match TRBD1. V lost 3 bases to trimming and J lost 3 bases; unmatched junction nucleotides: 10. The CDR3 spans 16 residues. Germline CDR1 reads SGDLS; CDR2 reads YYNGEE. The CDR3, as DNA: TGTGCCAGCAGCGCCGAGCCGGGACAGGGTCGCTACGAGCAGTACTTC. Translation gives CASSAEPGQGRYEQYF.